This T cell receptor beta chain was retrieved from a study of cytomegalovirus exposure and HLA in healthy donors. Across the whole study: Earlier, 150 million to 200 million T cells were analyzed, and approximately 110 million unique TCR beta sequences were found among them.

13 Jbeta primers and 60 Vbeta primers were used for the PCR. The protocol was immunoSEQ multiplex PCR, while the TCRdb copy is restricted to in-frame clones and leaves out a portion. The sample lists about 55,000 clones, around three quarters occurring once. Germline-derived CDR1 and CDR2 are SEHNR and FQNEAQ (reference sequence). The CDR3 is made up of 17 amino acids. V was pared by 4 bases and J by 0 bases, with 18 bases between. This receptor was taken from a female donor in good health and CMV-seronegative. The chain has TRBV7-9 and TRBJ1-2; D is possibly TRBD1 (6 bases). The sample taken for sequencing was PBMCs. CDR3 region: CASSSISLGASNYGYTF. CDR3 bases: TGTGCCAGCAGCTCCATATCCTTGGGGGCCTCTAACTATGGCTACACCTTC.